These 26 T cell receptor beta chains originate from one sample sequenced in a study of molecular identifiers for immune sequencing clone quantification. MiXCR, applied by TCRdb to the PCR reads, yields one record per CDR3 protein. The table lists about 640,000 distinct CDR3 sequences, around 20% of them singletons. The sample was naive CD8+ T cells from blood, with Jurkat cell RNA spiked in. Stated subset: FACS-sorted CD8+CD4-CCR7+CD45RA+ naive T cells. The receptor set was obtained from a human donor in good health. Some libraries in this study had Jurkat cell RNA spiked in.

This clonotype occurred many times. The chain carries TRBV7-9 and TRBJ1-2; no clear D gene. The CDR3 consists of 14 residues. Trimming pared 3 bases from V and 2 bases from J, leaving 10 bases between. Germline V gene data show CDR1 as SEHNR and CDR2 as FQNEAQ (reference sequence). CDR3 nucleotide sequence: TGTGCCAGCAGCTTTCCTGATAAAAACTATGGCTACACCTTC. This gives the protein CASSFPDKNYGYTF.

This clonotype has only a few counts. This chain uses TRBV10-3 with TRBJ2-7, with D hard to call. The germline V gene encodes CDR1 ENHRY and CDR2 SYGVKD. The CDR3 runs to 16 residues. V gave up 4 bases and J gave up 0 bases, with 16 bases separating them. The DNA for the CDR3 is TGTGCCATCAGTGGTTCCATAATCGGTTCCTCCTACGAGCAGTACTTC. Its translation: CAISGSIIGSSYEQYF.

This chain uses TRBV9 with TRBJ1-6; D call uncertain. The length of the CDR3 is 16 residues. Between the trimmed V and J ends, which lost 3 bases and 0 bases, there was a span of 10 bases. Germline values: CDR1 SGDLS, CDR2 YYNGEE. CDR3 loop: CASSGEGSSYNSPLHF. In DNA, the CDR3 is TGTGCCAGCAGCGGGGAAGGAAGCTCCTATAATTCACCCCTCCACTTT.

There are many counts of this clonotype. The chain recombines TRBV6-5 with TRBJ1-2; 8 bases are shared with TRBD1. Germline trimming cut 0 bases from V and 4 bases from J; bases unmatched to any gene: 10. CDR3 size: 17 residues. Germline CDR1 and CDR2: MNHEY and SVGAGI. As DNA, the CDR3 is TGTGCCAGCAGTTACTCTTTAAGAGGACAGGGTACCTATGGCTACACCTTC. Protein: CASSYSLRGQGTYGYTF.

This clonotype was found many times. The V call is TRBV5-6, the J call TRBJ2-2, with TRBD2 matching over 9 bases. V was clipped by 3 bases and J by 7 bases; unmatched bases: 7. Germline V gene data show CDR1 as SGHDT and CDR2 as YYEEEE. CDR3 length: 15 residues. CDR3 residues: CASSSGTSISGELFF. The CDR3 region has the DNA TGTGCCAGCAGCTCCGGGACTAGCATCAGCGGGGAGCTGTTTTTT.

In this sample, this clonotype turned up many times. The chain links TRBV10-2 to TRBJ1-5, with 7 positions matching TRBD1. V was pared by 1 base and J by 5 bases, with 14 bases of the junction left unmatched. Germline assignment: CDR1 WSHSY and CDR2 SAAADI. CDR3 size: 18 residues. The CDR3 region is CASSELLTGRLRHQPQHF. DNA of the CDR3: TGCGCCAGCAGTGAGTTATTGACAGGGCGATTACGCCATCAGCCCCAGCATTTT.

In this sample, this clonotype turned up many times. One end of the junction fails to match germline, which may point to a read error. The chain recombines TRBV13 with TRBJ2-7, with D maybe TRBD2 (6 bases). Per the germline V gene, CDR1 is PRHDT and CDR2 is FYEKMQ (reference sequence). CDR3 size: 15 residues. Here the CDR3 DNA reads TGTGCCAGCAGCTCCGGTGCCGGGGGTCCTTACGAGCAGTGGTTC. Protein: CASSSGAGGPYEQWF.

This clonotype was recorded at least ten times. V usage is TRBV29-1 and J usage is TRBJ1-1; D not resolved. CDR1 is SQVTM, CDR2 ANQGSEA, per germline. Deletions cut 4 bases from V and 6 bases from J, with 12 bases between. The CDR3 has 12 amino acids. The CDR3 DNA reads TGCAGCGTTGTCCATCGGGGTGCTGAAGCTTTCTTT. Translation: CSVVHRGAEAFF.

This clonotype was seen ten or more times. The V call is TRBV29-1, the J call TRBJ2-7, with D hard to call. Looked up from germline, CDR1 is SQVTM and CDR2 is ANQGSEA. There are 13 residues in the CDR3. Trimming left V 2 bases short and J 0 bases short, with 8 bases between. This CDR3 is CSVETPGSYEQYF. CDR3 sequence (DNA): TGCAGCGTTGAAACTCCCGGCTCCTACGAGCAGTACTTC.

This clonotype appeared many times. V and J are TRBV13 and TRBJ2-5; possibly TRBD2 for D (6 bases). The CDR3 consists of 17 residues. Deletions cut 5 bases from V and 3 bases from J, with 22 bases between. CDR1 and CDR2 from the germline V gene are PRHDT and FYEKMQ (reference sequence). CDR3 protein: CASSPREAGREKETQYF. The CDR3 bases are TGTGCCAGCAGCCCCCGAGAAGCGGGCCGCGAAAAAGAGACCCAGTACTTC.

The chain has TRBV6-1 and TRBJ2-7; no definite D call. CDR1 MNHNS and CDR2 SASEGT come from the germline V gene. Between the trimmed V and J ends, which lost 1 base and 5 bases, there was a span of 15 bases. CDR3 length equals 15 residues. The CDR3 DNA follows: TGTGCCAGCAGTGAAGGCGCTATACCCAGCCACGAGCAGTACTTC. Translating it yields CASSEGAIPSHEQYF.

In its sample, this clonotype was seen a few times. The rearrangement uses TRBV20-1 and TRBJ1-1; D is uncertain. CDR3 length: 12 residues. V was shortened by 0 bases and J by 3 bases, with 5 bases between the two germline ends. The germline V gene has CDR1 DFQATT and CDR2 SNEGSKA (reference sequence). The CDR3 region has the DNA TGCAGTGCTAGAGATCTTGACACTGAAGCTTTCTTT. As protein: CSARDLDTEAFF.

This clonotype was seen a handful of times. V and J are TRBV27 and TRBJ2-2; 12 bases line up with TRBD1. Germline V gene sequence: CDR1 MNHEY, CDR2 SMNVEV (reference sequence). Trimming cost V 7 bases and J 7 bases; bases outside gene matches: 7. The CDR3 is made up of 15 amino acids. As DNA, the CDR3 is TGTGCCAGCACGGTCGGGACAGGGGGCTTCGGGGAGCTGTTTTTT. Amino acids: CASTVGTGGFGELFF.

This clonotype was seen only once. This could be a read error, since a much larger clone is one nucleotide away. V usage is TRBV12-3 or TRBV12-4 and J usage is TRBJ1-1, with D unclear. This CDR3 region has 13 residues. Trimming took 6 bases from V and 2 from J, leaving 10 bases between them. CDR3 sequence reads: CASSTDINTEAFF. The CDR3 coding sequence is TGTGCCAGCAGCACAGACATAAACACTGAAGCTTTCTTT.

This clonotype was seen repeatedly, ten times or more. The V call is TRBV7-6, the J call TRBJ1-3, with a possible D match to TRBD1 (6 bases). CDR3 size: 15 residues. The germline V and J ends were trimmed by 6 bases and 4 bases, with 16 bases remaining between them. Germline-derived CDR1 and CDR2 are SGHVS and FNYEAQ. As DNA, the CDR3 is TGTGCCAGCAGTCACGACAGGACGCCAGGAAACACCATATATTTT. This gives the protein CASSHDRTPGNTIYF.

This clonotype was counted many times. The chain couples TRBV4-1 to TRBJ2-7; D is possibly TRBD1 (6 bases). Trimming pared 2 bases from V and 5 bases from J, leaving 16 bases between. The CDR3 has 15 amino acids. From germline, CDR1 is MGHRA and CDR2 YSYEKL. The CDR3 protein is CASSQRAQGFHEQYF. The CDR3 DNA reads TGCGCCAGCAGCCAAAGGGCGCAGGGGTTCCACGAGCAGTACTTC.

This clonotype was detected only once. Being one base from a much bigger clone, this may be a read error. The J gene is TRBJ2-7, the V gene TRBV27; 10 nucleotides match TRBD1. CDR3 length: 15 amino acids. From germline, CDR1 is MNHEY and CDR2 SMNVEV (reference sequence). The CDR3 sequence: CVSSLMGTGAYEQYF. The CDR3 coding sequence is TGTGTCAGCAGTTTAATGGGGACAGGGGCCTACGAGCAGTACTTC.

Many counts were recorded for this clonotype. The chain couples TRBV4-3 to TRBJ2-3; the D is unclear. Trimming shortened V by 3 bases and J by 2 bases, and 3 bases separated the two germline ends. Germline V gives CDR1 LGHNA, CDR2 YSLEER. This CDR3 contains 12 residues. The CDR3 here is CASSHHTDTQYF. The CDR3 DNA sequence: TGCGCCAGCAGCCATCACACAGATACGCAGTATTTT.

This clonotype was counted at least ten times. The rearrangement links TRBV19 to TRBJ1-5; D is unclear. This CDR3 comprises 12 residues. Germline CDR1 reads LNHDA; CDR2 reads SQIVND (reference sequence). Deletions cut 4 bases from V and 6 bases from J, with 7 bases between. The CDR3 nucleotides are TGTGCCAGTAGTACTTCCACTCAGCCCCAGCATTTT. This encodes CASSTSTQPQHF.

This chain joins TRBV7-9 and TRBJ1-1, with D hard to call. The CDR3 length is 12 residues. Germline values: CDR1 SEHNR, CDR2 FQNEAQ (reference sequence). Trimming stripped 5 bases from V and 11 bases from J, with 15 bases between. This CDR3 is CASSPLESRAFF. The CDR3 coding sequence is TGTGCCAGCAGCCCTCTTGAGTCGAGGGCTTTCTTT.

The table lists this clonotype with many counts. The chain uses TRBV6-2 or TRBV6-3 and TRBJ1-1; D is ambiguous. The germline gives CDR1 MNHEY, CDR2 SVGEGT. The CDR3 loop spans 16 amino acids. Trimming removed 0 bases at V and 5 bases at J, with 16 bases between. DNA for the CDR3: TGTGCCAGCAGTTACTCTTTCACAGAGTTTTTTACTGAAGCTTTCTTT. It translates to CASSYSFTEFFTEAFF.

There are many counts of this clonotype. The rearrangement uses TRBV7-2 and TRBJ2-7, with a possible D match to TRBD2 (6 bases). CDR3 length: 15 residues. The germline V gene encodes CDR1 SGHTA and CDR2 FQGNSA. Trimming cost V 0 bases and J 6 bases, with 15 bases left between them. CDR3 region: CASSLARGGYGEQYF. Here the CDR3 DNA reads TGTGCCAGCAGCTTAGCGCGTGGGGGGTACGGCGAGCAGTACTTC.

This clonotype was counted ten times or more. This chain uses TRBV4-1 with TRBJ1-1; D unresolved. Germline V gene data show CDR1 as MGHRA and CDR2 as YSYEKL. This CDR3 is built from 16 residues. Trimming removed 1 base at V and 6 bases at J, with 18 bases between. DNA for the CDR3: TGCGCCAGCAGCCAAGCTGTCGCAGGAATGATAGCTGAAGCTTTCTTT. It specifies CASSQAVAGMIAEAFF.

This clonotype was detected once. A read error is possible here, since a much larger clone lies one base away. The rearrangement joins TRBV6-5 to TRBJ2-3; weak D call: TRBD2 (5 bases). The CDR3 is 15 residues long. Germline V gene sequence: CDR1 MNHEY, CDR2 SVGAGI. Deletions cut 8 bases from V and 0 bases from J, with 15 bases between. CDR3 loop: CASGDGLASTDTQYF. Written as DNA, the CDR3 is TGTGCCAGCGGCGACGGACTTGCTAGCACAGATACGCAGTATTTT.

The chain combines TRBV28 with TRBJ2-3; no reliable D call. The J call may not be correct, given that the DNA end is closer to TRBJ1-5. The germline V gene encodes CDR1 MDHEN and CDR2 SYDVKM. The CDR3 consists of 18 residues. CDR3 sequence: CASSPYWGYGTPTDTQHF. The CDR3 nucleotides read TGTGCCAGCAGCCCCTATTGGGGTTACGGTACCCCCACAGATACACAGCATTTT.

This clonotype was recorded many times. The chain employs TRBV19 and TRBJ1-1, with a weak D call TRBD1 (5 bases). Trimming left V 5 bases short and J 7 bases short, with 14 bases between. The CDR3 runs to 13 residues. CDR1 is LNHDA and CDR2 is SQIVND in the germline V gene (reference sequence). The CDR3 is CASSDDSALEAFF. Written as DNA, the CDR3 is TGTGCCAGTAGTGACGACAGCGCCCTTGAAGCTTTCTTT.